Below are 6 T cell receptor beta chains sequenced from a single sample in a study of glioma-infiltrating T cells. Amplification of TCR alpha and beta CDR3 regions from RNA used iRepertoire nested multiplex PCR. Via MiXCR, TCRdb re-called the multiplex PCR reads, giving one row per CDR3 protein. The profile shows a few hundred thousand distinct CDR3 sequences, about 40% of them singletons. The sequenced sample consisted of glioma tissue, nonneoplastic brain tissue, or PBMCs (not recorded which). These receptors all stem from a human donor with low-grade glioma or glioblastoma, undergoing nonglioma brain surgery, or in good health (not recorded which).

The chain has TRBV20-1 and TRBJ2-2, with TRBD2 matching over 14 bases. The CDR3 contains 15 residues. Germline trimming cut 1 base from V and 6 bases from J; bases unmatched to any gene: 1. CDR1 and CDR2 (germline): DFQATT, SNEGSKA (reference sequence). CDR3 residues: CSARVTSGRAGELFF. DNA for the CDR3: TGCAGTGCTAGAGTGACTAGCGGGAGGGCCGGGGAGCTGTTTTTT.

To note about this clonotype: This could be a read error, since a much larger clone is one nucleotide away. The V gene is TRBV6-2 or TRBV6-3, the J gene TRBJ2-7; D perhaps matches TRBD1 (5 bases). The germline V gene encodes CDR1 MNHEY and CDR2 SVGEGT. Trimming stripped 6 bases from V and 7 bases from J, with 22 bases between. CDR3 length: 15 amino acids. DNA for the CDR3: TGTGCCAGCAGCCCCAGGGCAAACACACTCAATGAGCAGTACTTC. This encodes CASSPRANTLNEQYF.

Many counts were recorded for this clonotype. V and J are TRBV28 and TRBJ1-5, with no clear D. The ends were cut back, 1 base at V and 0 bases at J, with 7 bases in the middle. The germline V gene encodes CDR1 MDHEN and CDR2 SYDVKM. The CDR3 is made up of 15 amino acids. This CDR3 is CASSLSGYSNQPQHF. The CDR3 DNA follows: TGTGCCAGCAGTTTATCCGGGTATAGCAATCAGCCCCAGCATTTT. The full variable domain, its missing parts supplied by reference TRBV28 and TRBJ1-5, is DVKVTQSSRYLVKRTGEKVFLECVQDMDHENMFWYRQDPGLGLRLIYFSYDVKMKEKGDIPEGYSVSREKKERFSLILESASTNQTSMYLCASSLSGYSNQPQHFGDGTRLSIL.

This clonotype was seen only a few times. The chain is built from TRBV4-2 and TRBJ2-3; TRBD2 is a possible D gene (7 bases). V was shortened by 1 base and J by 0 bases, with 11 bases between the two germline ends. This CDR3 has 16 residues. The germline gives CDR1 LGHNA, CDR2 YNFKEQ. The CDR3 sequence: CASSQVGGGSTDTQYF. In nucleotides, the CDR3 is TGTGCCAGCAGCCAAGTGGGAGGGGGTAGCACAGATACGCAGTATTTT.

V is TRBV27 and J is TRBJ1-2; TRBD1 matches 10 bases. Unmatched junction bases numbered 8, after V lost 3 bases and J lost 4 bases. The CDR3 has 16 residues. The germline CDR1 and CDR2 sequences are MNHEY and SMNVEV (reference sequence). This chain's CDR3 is CASSFQGQGGIYGYTF. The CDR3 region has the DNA TGTGCCAGCAGTTTCCAAGGACAGGGGGGGATCTATGGCTACACCTTC.

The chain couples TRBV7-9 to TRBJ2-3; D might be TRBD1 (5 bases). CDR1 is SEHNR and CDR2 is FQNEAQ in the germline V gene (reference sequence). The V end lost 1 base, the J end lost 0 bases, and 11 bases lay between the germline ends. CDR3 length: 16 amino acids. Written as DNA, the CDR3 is TGTGCCAGCAGCTTAGAGACAGTCTCTAGCACAGATACGCAGTATTTT. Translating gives CASSLETVSSTDTQYF.